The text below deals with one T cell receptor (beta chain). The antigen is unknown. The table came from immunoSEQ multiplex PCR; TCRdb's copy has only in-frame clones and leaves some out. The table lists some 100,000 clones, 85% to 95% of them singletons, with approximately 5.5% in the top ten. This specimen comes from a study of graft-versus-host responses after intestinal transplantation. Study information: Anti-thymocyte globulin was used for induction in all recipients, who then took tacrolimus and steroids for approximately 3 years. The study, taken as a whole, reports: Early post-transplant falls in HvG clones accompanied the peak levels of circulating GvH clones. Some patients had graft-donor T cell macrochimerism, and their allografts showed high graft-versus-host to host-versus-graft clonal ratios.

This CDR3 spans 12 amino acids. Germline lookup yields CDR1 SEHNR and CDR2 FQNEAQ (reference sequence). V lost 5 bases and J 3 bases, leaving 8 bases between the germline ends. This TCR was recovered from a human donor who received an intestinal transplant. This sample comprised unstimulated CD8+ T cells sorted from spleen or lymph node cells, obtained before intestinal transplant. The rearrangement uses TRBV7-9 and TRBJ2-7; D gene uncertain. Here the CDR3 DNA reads TGTGCCAGCAGCCCAGTCCGCTACGAGCAGTACTTC. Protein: CASSPVRYEQYF.